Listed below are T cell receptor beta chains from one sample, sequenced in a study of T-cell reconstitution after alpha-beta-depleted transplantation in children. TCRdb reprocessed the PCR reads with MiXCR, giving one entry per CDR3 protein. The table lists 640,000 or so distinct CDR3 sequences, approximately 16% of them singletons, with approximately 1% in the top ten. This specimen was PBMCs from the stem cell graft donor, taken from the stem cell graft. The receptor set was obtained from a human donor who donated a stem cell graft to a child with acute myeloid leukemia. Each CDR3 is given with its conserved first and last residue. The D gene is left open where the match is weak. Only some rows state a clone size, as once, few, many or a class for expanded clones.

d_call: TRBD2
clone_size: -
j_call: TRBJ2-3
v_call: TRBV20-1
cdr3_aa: CCARVIKRGTDTDTQYF
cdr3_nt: TGCTGTGCTAGAGTGATTAAGCGGGGGACCGACACAGATACGCAGTATTTT

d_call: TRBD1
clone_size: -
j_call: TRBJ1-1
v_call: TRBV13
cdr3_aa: CASSFPGQPVNTVAFF
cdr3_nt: TGTGCCAGCAGCTTCCCGGGACAGCCGGTGAACACTGTAGCTTTCTTT

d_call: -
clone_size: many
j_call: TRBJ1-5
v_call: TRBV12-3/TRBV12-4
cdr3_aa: CASSTRVGNQPQHF
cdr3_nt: TGTGCCAGCAGTACCAGGGTGGGCAATCAGCCCCAGCATTTT

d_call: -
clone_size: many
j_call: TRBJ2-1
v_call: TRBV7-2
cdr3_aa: CASSLNGEQFF
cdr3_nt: TGTGCCAGCAGCTTAAACGGTGAGCAGTTCTTC

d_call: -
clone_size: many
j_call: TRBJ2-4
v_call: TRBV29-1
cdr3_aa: CSAADVREAKNIQYF
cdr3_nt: TGCAGCGCCGCGGACGTGCGGGAAGCCAAAAACATTCAGTACTTC

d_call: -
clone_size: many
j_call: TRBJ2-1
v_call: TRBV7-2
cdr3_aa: CASSPPGQKQFF
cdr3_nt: TGTGCCAGCAGCCCCCCCGGACAGAAGCAGTTCTTC

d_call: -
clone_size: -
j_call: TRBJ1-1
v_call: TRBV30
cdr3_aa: CAWQGNTNTEAFF
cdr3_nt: TGTGCCTGGCAGGGGAACACAAACACTGAAGCTTTCTTT

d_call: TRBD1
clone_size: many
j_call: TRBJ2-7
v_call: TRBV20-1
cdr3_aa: CSARSSGTGLREQYF
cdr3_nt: TGCAGTGCTAGGTCGTCCGGGACAGGGTTGAGGGAGCAGTACTTC

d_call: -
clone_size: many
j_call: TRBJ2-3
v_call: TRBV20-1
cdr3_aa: CSARDQGGLAAGDTQYF
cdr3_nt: TGCAGTGCTAGAGATCAGGGGGGGTTGGCCGCTGGGGATACGCAGTATTTT

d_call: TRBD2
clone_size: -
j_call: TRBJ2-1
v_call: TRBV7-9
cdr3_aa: CASSLRGGPFF
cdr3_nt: TGTGCCAGCAGCTTACGGGGGGGTCCGTTCTTC

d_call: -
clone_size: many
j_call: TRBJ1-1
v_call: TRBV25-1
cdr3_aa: CASSDWGGTEAFF
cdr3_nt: TGTGCCAGCAGTGACTGGGGGGGGACTGAAGCTTTCTTT

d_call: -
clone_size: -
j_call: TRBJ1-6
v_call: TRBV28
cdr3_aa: CASRLPGGNSPLHF
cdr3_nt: TGTGCCAGCAGGTTACCTGGGGGGAACTCACCCCTCCACTTT

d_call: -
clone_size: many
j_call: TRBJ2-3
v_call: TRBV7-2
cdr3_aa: CASSSSGTDTQYF
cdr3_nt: TGTGCCAGCAGCTCTAGTGGCACAGATACGCAGTATTTT

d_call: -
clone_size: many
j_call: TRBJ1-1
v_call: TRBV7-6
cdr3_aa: CASSQEGSTEAFF
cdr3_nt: TGTGCCAGCAGCCAGGAGGGGAGCACTGAAGCTTTCTTT

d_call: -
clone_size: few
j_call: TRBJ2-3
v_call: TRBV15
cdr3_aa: CATSGSFSTDTQYF
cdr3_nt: TGTGCCACCAGCGGGTCCTTCTCCACAGATACGCAGTATTTT

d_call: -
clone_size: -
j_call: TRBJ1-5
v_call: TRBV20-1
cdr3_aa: CSATGQSGEPQHF
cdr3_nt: TGCAGTGCAACTGGACAGTCAGGGGAGCCCCAGCATTTT

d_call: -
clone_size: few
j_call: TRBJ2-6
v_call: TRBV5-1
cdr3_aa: CASSVRQTSGANVLTF
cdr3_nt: TGCGCCAGCAGCGTCCGACAAACCTCTGGGGCCAACGTCCTGACTTTC

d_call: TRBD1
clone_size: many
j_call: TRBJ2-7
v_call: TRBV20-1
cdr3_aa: CSAIRDRVPYEQYF
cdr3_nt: TGCAGTGCTATTCGGGACAGGGTCCCCTACGAGCAGTACTTC

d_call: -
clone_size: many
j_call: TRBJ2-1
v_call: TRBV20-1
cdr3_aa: CSASGQGGYENNEQFF
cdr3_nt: TGCAGTGCCTCCGGACAGGGAGGGTATGAAAACAATGAGCAGTTCTTC

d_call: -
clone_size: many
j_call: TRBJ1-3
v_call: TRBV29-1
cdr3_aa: CSVDPPDSGNTIYF
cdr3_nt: TGCAGCGTTGATCCTCCAGACTCTGGAAACACCATATATTTT

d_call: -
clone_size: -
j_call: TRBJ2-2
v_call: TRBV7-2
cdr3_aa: CASSRHRTGELFF
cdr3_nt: TGTGCCAGCAGCCGCCATCGAACCGGGGAGCTGTTTTTT

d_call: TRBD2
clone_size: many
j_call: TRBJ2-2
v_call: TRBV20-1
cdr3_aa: CSARDPSGANTGELFF
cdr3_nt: TGCAGTGCTAGAGATCCCAGCGGGGCGAACACCGGGGAGCTGTTTTTT

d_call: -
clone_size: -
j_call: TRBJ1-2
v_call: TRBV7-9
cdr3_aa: CASSWRQGWNYGYTF
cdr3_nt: TGTGCCAGCAGCTGGCGACAAGGCTGGAACTATGGCTACACCTTC

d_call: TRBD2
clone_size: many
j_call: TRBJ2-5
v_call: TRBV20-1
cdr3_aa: CSALRGGYQETQYF
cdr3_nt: TGCAGTGCACTCCGGGGGGGATACCAAGAGACCCAGTACTTC

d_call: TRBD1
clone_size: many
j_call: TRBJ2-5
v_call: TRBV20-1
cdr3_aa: CSAYITGTGGEETHYF
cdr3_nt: TGCAGTGCCTATATTACCGGGACAGGGGGCGAGGAGACCCACTACTTC

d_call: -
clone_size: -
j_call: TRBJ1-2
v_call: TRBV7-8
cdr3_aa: CASTTGGANYGYTF
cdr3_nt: TGTGCCAGCACCACCGGGGGGGCTAACTATGGCTACACCTTC

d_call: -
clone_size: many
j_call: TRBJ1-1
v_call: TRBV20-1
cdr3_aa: CSASPRVNTEAFF
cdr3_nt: TGCAGTGCTAGCCCCAGGGTGAACACTGAAGCTTTCTTT

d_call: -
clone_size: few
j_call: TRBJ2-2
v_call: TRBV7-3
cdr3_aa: CASTNSGGGTGELFF
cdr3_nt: TGTGCCAGCACGAACTCCGGTGGGGGAACCGGGGAGCTGTTTTTT

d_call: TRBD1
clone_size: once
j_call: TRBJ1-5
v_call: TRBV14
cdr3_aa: CASSQDRRRVPFQTQHF
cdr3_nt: TGTGCCAGCAGCCAGGACAGGCGACGGGTACCATTTCAGACCCAGCATTTT

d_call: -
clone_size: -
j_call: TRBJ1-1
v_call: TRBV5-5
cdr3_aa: CASSGEWNTEAFF
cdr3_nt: TGTGCCAGCAGCGGAGAATGGAACACTGAAGCTTTCTTT

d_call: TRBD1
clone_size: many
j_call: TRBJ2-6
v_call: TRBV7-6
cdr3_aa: CASSPQQGGFSGANVLTF
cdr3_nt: TGTGCCAGCAGCCCTCAACAGGGGGGATTCTCTGGGGCCAACGTCCTGACTTTC

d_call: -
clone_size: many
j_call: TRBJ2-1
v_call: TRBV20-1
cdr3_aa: CSAYNLGGAHETRDEQFF
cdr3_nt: TGCAGTGCCTACAATCTTGGGGGGGCGCATGAAACAAGAGATGAGCAGTTCTTC

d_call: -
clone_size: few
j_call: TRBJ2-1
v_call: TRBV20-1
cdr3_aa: CSAHGRRDAESPYNEQFF
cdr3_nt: TGCAGTGCCCACGGACGGCGAGATGCAGAGTCCCCCTACAATGAGCAGTTCTTC

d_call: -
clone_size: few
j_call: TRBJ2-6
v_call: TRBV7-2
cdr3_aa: CASPRASGANVLTF
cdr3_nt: TGTGCCAGCCCCCGAGCCTCTGGGGCCAACGTCCTGACTTTC

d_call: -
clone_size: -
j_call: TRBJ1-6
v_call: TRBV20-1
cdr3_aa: CSASGRGRDNSPLHF
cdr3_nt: TGCAGTGCTAGTGGTAGGGGTCGGGACAATTCACCCCTCCACTTT

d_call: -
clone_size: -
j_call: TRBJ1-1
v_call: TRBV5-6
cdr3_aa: CASSLDFGRNTEAFF
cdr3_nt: TGTGCCAGCAGCTTGGATTTTGGCAGGAACACTGAAGCTTTCTTT

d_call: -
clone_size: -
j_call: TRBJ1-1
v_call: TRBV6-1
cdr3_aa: CASVGAAEAFF
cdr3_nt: TGTGCCAGCGTGGGCGCGGCTGAAGCTTTCTTT

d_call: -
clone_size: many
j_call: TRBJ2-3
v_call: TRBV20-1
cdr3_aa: CSAPSGGPDTQYF
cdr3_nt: TGCAGTGCTCCCTCCGGGGGGCCAGATACGCAGTATTTT

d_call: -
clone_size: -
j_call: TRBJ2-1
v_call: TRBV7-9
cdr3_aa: CASSNRGGLNNEQFF
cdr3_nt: TGTGCCAGCAGCAATAGGGGGGGGCTTAACAATGAGCAGTTCTTC

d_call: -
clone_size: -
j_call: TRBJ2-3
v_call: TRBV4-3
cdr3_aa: CASSQGGSRVTDTQYF
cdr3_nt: TGCGCCAGCAGCCAAGGGGGCTCCAGGGTCACAGATACGCAGTATTTT

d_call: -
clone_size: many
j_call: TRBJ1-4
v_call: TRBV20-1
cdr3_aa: CSASAGGGTNEKLFF
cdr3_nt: TGCAGTGCTTCCGCCGGGGGGGGGACTAATGAAAAACTGTTTTTT

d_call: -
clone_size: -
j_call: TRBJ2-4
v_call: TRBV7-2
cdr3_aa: CASSLQDAKNIQYF
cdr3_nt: TGTGCCAGCAGCTTGCAGGATGCCAAAAACATTCAGTACTTC

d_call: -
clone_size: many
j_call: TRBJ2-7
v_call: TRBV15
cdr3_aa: CATSSSQLAYEQYF
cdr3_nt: TGTGCCACCAGCAGCTCGCAACTTGCCTACGAGCAGTACTTC

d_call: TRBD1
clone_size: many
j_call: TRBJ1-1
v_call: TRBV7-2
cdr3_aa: CASSSRGPRGPHTEAFF
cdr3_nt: TGTGCCAGCAGCTCTCGGGGACCGAGGGGGCCGCACACTGAAGCTTTCTTT

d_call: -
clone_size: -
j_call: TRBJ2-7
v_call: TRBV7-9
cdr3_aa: CASSLVGSGVYEQYF
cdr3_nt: TGTGCCAGCAGCTTAGTCGGTTCAGGGGTGTACGAGCAGTACTTC